In its sample, the clone carrying this T cell receptor (beta chain) was seen many times. Amplification yielded TCR beta CDR3 regions, with RNA transcripts as the source. HTBI primers drove first-round RT-PCR of the TCR CDR3. Using its own MiXCR run on the multiplex PCR reads, TCRdb lists one record per CDR3 protein. Found here are hundreds of thousands of distinct CDR3 sequences, roughly 15% of them singletons; the top ten hold around 4.1%. The data derive from a study of T cells in Graves' hyperthyroidism and ophthalmopathy. Clinical symptoms, serum thyroxine, TRAb, thyroid ultrasound and orbital computed tomography established diagnosis. V dropped 4 bases and J dropped 6 bases, with 10 bases sitting between them. The CDR3 totals 13 residues. Germline CDR1 is SNHLY and CDR2 is FYNNEI.

The receptor was isolated from a woman between 40 and 50 years old with Graves' ophthalmopathy. The rearrangement uses TRBV2 and TRBJ1-5; D perhaps matches TRBD1 (5 bases). The source material was blood. CDR3 sequence: CASSGQGLQPQHF. DNA of the CDR3: TGTGCCAGCAGTGGGCAGGGCCTTCAGCCCCAGCATTTT.